A selection of T cell receptor beta chains follows, all from one sample in a study of cytomegalovirus exposure and HLA in healthy donors. Profiling relied on immunoSEQ multiplex PCR, and the TCRdb table lists in-frame clones only, not all of them. Altogether about 110,000 clones are present, about 64% being singletons, with the ten largest covering 2.8%. Sequenced input: PBMCs. Receptors originate from a female donor in good health and CMV-seronegative. Each CDR3 is given with its conserved first and last residue. A D gene is named only where the DNA matches it firmly. Clone size appears in some rows only: once, few, many, or a class for an expanded clone.

size | J | D | V | CDR3 | DNA
NA | TRBJ2-1 | NA | TRBV9 | CASSRGGSYNEQFF | TGTGCCAGCAGCCGAGGGGGCTCCTACAATGAGCAGTTCTTC
few | TRBJ1-5 | TRBD1 | TRBV28 | CASSLTGGWNQPQHF | TGTGCCAGCAGTCTGACAGGGGGCTGGAATCAGCCCCAGCATTTT
NA | TRBJ2-7 | NA | TRBV2 | CASSDGVIPYEQYF | TGTGCCAGCAGTGACGGGGTGATTCCCTACGAGCAGTACTTC
NA | TRBJ2-5 | TRBD2 | TRBV10-3 | CAISDPGLAGGPEETQYF | TGTGCCATCAGTGACCCGGGACTAGCGGGAGGGCCCGAAGAGACCCAGTACTTC
NA | TRBJ1-1 | NA | TRBV29-1 | CSVVRPLNTEAFF | TGCAGCGTTGTTCGTCCCCTAAACACTGAAGCTTTCTTT
NA | TRBJ2-5 | NA | TRBV11-3 | CASSPPIGTPEETQYF | TGTGCCAGCAGCCCCCCGATCGGGACACCAGAAGAGACCCAGTACTTC
NA | TRBJ2-3 | TRBD2 | TRBV7-2 | CASSYSGSAADTQYF | TGTGCCAGCAGCTATAGCGGGAGTGCGGCAGATACGCAGTATTTT
NA | TRBJ1-3 | NA | TRBV7-6 | CASSLNRDSGNTIYF | TGTGCCAGCAGCTTAAACAGGGATTCTGGAAACACCATATATTTT
NA | TRBJ2-1 | TRBD2 | TRBV27 | CASSSRSITSGSSNEQFF | TGTGCCAGCAGTTCTCGATCAATAACTAGCGGGAGTTCAAATGAGCAGTTCTTC
NA | TRBJ2-1 | TRBD2 | TRBV10-3 | CAISERGTSGRIREQFF | TGTGCCATCAGTGAGAGGGGGACTAGCGGGAGAATCAGGGAGCAGTTCTTC
NA | TRBJ2-2 | NA | TRBV11-3 | CASSLSAGATGELFF | TGTGCCAGCAGCTTATCCGCAGGGGCCACCGGGGAGCTGTTTTTT
few | TRBJ2-6 | NA | TRBV7-9 | CASSFPSGANVLTF | TGTGCCAGCAGCTTCCCGTCTGGGGCCAACGTCCTGACTTTC
NA | TRBJ1-1 | TRBD1 | TRBV7-8 | CASSWTGLNTEAFF | TGTGCCAGCAGCTGGACAGGGTTGAACACTGAAGCTTTCTTT
NA | TRBJ2-5 | NA | TRBV1 | CTSSLPGQGFRTQYF | TGCACCAGCAGCTTACCGGGACAGGGGTTTCGGACCCAGTACTTC
NA | TRBJ1-3 | TRBD1 | TRBV28 | CASSPRQGAGNTIYF | TGTGCCAGCAGTCCCAGACAGGGGGCTGGAAACACCATATATTTT
NA | TRBJ2-1 | NA | TRBV7-2 | CASSPNYNEQFF | TGTGCCAGCAGCCCAAACTACAATGAGCAGTTCTTC
NA | TRBJ2-7 | NA | TRBV10-1 | CARAEGRGYEQYF | TGCGCCAGAGCGGAGGGACGGGGCTACGAGCAGTACTTC
NA | TRBJ2-1 | NA | TRBV5-1 | CASSYPYNEQFF | TGCGCCAGCAGCTATCCTTACAATGAGCAGTTCTTC
NA | TRBJ2-3 | TRBD1 | TRBV9 | CASSVEGQSSTDTQYF | TGTGCCAGCAGCGTAGAGGGACAGTCTAGCACAGATACGCAGTATTTT
few | TRBJ2-3 | TRBD2 | TRBV13 | CASSSTTSGTRTDTQYF | TGTGCCAGCAGCTCCACGACTAGCGGAACACGCACAGATACGCAGTATTTT
NA | TRBJ2-3 | TRBD1 | TRBV7-3 | CASSSTGVWADTQYF | TGTGCCAGCAGCTCTACAGGGGTCTGGGCAGATACGCAGTATTTT
NA | TRBJ2-7 | TRBD1 | TRBV4-1 | CASSREDRVGSYGQYF | TGCGCCAGCAGCCGCGAGGACAGGGTAGGCTCCTACGGGCAGTACTTC
NA | TRBJ1-5 | NA | TRBV21-1 | CASSNLTGLIQPQHF | TGTGCCAGCAGCAATTTGACAGGTCTGATTCAGCCCCAGCATTTT
NA | TRBJ2-7 | NA | TRBV7-2 | CASSSSPSLRPHEQYF | TGTGCCAGCAGTTCATCCCCTAGCTTAAGGCCCCACGAGCAGTACTTC
once | TRBJ2-1 | TRBD2 | TRBV13 | CASSLQRGSGRNEQFF | TGTGCCAGCAGCTTACAACGGGGCAGCGGGAGGAATGAGCAGTTCTTC
NA | TRBJ1-5 | NA | TRBV6-6 | CASREQVVGNQPQHF | TGTGCCAGCAGGGAACAGGTGGTGGGCAATCAGCCCCAGCATTTT
few | TRBJ2-4 | NA | TRBV7-9 | CASSYLGGMAKNIQYF | TGTGCCAGCAGCTACCTGGGCGGGATGGCCAAAAACATTCAGTACTTC
NA | TRBJ1-1 | TRBD1 | TRBV7-9 | CASGTGGNTEAFF | TGTGCCAGCGGGACAGGGGGTAACACTGAAGCTTTCTTT
NA | TRBJ2-7 | NA | TRBV11-3 | CASSPLTSAYEQYF | TGTGCCAGCAGCCCCTTGACTAGTGCCTACGAGCAGTACTTC
NA | TRBJ1-5 | NA | TRBV19 | CASSGGGGFNQPQHF | TGTGCCAGTAGTGGGGGAGGCGGGTTCAATCAGCCCCAGCATTTT
NA | TRBJ2-1 | TRBD2 | TRBV7-9 | CASSLRGLAGRTEQFF | TGTGCCAGCAGCTTAAGGGGACTAGCGGGACGAACTGAGCAGTTCTTC